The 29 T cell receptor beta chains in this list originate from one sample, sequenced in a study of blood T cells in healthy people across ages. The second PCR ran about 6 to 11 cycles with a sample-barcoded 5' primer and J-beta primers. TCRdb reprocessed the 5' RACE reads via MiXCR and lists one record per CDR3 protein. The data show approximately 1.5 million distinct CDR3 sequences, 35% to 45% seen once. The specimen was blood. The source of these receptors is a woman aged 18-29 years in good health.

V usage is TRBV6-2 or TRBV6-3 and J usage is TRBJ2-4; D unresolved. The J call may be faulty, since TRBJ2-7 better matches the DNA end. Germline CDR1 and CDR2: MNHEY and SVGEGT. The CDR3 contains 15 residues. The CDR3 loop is CATAKEYSKGYEQYF. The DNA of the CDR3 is TGTGCCACCGCCAAGGAGTATTCAAAGGGCTACGAGCAGTACTTC.

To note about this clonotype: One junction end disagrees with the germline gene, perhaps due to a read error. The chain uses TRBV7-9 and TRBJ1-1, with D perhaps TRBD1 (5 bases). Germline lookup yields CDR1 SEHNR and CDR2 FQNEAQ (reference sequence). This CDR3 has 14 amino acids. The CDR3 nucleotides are TGTGCCAGCAGCTTCAAGGGACCGAACACTGAAACTTTCTTT. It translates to CASSFKGPNTETFF. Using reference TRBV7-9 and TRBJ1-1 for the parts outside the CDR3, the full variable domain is DTGVSQNPRHKITKRGQNVTFRCDPISEHNRLYWYRQTLGQGPEFLTYFQNEAQLEKSRLLSDRFSAERPKGSFSTLEIQRTEQGDSAMYLCASSFKGPNTETFFGQGTRLTVV.

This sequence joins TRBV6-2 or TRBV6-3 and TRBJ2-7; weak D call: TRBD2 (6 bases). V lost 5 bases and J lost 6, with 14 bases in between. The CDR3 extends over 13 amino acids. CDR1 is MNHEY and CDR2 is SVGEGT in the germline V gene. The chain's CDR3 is CASSDFQGGEQYF. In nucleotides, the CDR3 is TGTGCCAGCAGTGACTTCCAGGGAGGCGAGCAGTACTTC.

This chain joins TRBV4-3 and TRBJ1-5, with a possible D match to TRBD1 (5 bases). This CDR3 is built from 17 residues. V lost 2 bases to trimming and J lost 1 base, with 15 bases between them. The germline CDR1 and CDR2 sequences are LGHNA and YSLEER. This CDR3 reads CASSQWIVQGSNQPQHF. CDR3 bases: TGCGCCAGCAGCCAATGGATTGTGCAGGGAAGCAATCAGCCCCAGCATTTT.

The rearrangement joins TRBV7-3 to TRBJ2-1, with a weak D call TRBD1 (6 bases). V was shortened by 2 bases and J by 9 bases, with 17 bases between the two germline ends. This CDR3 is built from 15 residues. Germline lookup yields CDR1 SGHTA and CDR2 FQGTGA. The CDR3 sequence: CASSLFAGRQVEQFF. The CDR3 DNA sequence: TGTGCCAGCAGCTTATTTGCGGGTAGACAGGTTGAGCAGTTCTTC.

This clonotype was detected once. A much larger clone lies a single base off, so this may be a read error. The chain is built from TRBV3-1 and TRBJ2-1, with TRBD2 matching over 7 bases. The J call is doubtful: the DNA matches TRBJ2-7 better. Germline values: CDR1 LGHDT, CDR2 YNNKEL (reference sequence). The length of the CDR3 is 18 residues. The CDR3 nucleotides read TGTGCCAGCAGCCATAGGCTAGCGGAGAAGAGCTCCCACAATGAGCAGTACTTC. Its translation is CASSHRLAEKSSHNEQYF.

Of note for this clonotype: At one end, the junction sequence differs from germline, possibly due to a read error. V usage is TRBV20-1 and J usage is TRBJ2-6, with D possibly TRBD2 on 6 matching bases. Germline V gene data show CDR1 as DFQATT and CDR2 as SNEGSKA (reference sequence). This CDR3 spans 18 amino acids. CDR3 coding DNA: TGCAGTGCTAGAGGCCCCGGTAGGGAGGAAGCTGGGACCAACGTCCTGACTTTC. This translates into CSARGPGREEAGTNVLTF.

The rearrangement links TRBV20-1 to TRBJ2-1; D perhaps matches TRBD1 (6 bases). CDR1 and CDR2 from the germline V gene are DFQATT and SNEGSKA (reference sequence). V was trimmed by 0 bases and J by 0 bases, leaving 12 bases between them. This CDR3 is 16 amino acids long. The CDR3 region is CSARDPRDNSYNEQFF. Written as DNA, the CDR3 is TGCAGTGCTAGAGATCCCCGGGACAACTCCTACAATGAGCAGTTCTTC.

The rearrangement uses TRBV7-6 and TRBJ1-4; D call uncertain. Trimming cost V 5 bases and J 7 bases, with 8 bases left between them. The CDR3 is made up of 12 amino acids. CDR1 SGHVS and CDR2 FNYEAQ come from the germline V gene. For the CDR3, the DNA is TGTGCCAGCAGCATAGGTAGTGAAAAACTGTTTTTT. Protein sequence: CASSIGSEKLFF.

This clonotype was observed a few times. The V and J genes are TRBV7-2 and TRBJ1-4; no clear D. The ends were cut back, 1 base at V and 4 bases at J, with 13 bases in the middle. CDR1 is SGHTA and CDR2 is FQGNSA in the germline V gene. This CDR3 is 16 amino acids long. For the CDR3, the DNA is TGTGCCAGCAGCTTAGGGATTGGACTCGTTAATGAAAAACTGTTTTTT. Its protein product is CASSLGIGLVNEKLFF.

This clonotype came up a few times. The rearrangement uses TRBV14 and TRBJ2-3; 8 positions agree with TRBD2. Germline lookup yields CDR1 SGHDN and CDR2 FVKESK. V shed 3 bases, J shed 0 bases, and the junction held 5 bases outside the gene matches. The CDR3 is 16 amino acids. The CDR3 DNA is TGTGCCAGCAGCCACCGTAGCGGGACCAGCACAGATACGCAGTATTTT. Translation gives CASSHRSGTSTDTQYF. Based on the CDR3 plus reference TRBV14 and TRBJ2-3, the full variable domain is EAGVTQFPSHSVIEKGQTVTLRCDPISGHDNLYWYRRVMGKEIKFLLHFVKESKQDESGMPNNRFLAERTGGTYSTLKVQPAELEDSGVYFCASSHRSGTSTDTQYFGPGTRLTVL.

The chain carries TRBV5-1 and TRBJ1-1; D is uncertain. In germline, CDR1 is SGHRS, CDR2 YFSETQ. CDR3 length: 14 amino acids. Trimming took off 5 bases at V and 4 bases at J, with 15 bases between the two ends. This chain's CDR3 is CASSYRSLRTEAFF. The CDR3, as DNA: TGCGCCAGCAGTTACCGGTCCCTTCGCACTGAAGCTTTCTTT.

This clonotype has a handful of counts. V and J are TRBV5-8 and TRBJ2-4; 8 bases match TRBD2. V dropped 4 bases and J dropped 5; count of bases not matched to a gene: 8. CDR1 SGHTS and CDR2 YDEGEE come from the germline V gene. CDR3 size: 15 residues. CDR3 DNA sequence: TGTGCCAGCAGCGTGCAGGGACTAGTGCAAAACATTCAGTACTTC. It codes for CASSVQGLVQNIQYF.

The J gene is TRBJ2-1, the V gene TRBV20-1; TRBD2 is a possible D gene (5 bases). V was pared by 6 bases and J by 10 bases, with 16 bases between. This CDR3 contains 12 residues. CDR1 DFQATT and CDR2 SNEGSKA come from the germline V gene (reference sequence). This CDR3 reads CSATYDPGEQFF. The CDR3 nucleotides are TGCAGTGCAACCTACGACCCGGGGGAGCAGTTCTTC.

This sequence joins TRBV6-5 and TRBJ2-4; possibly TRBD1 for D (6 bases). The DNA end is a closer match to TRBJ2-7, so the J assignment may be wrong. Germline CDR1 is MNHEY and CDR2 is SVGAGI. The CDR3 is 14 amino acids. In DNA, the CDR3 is TGTGCCAGCACTAAGGTTAGGGGACACTACGAGCAGTACTTC. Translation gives CASTKVRGHYEQYF.

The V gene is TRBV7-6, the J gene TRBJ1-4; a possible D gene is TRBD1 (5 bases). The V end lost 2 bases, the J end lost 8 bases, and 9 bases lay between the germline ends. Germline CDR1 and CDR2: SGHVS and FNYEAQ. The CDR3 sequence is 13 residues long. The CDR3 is CASSLWEGEKLFF. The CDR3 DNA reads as TGTGCCAGCAGCTTATGGGAGGGGGAAAAACTGTTTTTT.

CDR3 sequence: CASSLAKQQGTHCGYTF. The CDR3 DNA follows: TGTGCCAGCAGCTTAGCGAAACAACAGGGTACCCACTGCGGCTACACCTTC. The genes are TRBV7-8 and TRBJ1-2; TRBD1 is a possible D gene (6 bases). Trimming took off 0 bases at V and 8 bases at J, with 22 bases between the two ends. Germline V gives CDR1 SGHVS, CDR2 FQNEAQ. The CDR3 consists of 17 residues.

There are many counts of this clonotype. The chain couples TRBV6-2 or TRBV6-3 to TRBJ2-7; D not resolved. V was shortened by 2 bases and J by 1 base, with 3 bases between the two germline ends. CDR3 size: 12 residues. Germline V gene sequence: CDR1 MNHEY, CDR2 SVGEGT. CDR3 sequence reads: CASSYISYEQYF. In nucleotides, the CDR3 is TGTGCCAGCAGTTACATTTCCTACGAGCAGTACTTC.

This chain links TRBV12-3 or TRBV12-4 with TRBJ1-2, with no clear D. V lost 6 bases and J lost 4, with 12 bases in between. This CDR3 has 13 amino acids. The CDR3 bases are TGTGCCAGCAGCGCCGTCGGCGGCTATGGCTACACCTTC. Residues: CASSAVGGYGYTF.

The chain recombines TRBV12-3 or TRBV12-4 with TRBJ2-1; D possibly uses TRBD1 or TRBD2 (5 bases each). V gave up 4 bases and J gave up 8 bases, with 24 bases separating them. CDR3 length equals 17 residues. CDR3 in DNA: TGTGCCAGCAGTTCGTCGGCCGGGGCTAGTGGAGTCGATGAGCAGTTCTTC. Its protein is CASSSSAGASGVDEQFF.

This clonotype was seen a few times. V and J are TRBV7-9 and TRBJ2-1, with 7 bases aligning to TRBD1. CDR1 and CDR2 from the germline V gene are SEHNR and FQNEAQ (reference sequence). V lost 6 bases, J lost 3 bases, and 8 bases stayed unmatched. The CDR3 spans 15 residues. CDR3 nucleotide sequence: TGTGCCAGCAGACGCCGGACAGGTTTCTACAATGAGCAGTTCTTC. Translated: CASRRRTGFYNEQFF.

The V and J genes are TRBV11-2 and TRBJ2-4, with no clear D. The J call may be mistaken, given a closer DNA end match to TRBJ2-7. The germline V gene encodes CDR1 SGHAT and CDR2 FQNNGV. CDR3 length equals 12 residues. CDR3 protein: CASGVDGSEQYF. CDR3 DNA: TGTGCCAGCGGAGTGGACGGGTCCGAGCAGTACTTC.

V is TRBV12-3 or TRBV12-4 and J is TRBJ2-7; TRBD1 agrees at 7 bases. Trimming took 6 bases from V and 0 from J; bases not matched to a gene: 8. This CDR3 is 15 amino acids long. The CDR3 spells CASRFGQVGSYEQYF. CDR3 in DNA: TGTGCCAGCAGGTTCGGACAGGTGGGCTCCTACGAGCAGTACTTC.

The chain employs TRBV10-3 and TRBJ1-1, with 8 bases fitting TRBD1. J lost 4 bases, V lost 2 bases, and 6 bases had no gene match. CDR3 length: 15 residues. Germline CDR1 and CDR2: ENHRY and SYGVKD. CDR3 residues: CAISEGQGVGTEAFF. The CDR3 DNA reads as TGTGCCATCAGTGAGGGACAGGGTGTAGGCACTGAAGCTTTCTTT.

This CDR3 reads CASSLAQGRLNTEAFF. Written as DNA, the CDR3 is TGTGCCAGCAGCTTAGCCCAAGGACGGCTGAACACTGAAGCTTTCTTT. The rearrangement joins TRBV7-2 to TRBJ1-1, with D hard to call. Trimming stripped 0 bases from V and 0 bases from J, with 11 bases between. CDR3 length: 16 amino acids. In germline, CDR1 is SGHTA, CDR2 FQGNSA. Based on the CDR3 plus reference TRBV7-2 and TRBJ1-1, the full variable domain is GAGVSQSPSNKVTEKGKDVELRCDPISGHTALYWYRQSLGQGLEFLIYFQGNSAPDKSGLPSDRFSAERTGGSVSTLTIQRTQQEDSAVYLCASSLAQGRLNTEAFFGQGTRLTVV.

CDR3 amino acids: CASSLKTQGANVLTF. The CDR3, as DNA: TGTGCCAGCAGCTTAAAAACGCAAGGGGCCAACGTCCTGACTTTC. The V and J genes are TRBV7-2 and TRBJ2-6; D gene unclear. Germline lookup yields CDR1 SGHTA and CDR2 FQGNSA. CDR3 length: 15 residues. V was clipped by 2 bases and J by 4 bases, with 9 bases between them.

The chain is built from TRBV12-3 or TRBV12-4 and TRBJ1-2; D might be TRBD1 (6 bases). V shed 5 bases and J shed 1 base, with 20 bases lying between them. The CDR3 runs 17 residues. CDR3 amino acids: CASSNRDISDLNYGYTF. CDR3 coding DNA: TGTGCCAGCAGTAACCGGGACATCTCCGACCTTAACTATGGCTACACCTTC.

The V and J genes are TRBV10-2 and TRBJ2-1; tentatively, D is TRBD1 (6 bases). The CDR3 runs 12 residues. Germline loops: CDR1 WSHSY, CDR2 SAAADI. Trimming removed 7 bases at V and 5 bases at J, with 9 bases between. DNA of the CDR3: TGCGCCAGCACAGGGGACCACAATGAGCAGTTCTTC. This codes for CASTGDHNEQFF.

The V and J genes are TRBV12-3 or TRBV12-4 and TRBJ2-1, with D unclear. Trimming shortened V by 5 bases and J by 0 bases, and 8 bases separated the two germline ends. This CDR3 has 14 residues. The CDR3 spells CASSDIPSYNEQFF. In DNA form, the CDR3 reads TGTGCCAGCAGTGACATACCCTCCTACAATGAGCAGTTCTTC.